These 15 T cell receptor beta chains share one sample of origin, sequenced in a study of cytotoxic CD8 clonotypes in ibrutinib-treated CLL. The data were produced by immunoSEQ multiplex PCR, yet TCRdb's version contains in-frame clones alone and is incomplete. The sample carries 270,000 or so clones, approximately 76% recorded once. The sample was PBMCs, taken at disease progression, from a patient treated with ibrutinib. The receptors here all came from a human donor with chronic lymphocytic leukemia.

The chain employs TRBV4-2 and TRBJ2-3; D may correspond to TRBD1 or TRBD2 (5 bases each). CDR3 length equals 19 residues. V was shortened by 0 bases and J by 1 base, with 20 bases between the two germline ends. Germline V lookup: CDR1 LGHNA, CDR2 YNFKEQ. This CDR3 reads CASSQDPGPPSLGTDTQYF. CDR3 in DNA: TGTGCCAGCAGCCAAGATCCGGGACCCCCTTCGTTGGGCACAGATACGCAGTATTTT.

V is TRBV27 and J is TRBJ2-1; no firm D call. There are 17 residues in the CDR3. In germline, CDR1 is MNHEY, CDR2 SMNVEV (reference sequence). V gave up 5 bases and J gave up 0 bases, with 17 bases separating them. CDR3 residues: CASSATWAGSSYNEQFF. The CDR3 DNA sequence: TGTGCCAGCAGTGCAACCTGGGCAGGTAGCTCCTACAATGAGCAGTTCTTC.

The V gene is TRBV19, the J gene TRBJ2-2; D unresolved. Trimming took 1 base from V and 3 from J, leaving 6 bases between them. This CDR3 comprises 14 residues. Per germline, CDR1 LNHDA and CDR2 SQIVND (reference sequence). CDR3 amino acids: CASSIGPYTGELFF. The CDR3 bases are TGTGCCAGTAGTATAGGACCTTACACCGGGGAGCTGTTTTTT. Full variable domain (outside the CDR3, taken from reference TRBV19 and TRBJ2-2): DGGITQSPKYLFRKEGQNVTLSCEQNLNHDAMYWYRQDPGQGLRLIYYSQIVNDFQKGDIAEGYSVSREKKESFPLTVTSAQKNPTAFYLCASSIGPYTGELFFGEGSRLTVL.

The V call is TRBV7-3, the J call TRBJ2-2; D is unclear. Trimming pared 2 bases from V and 7 bases from J, leaving 5 bases between. Germline V gene sequence: CDR1 SGHTA, CDR2 FQGTGA. The CDR3 spans 12 residues. The CDR3 spells CASSLGLGELFF. The CDR3 DNA sequence: TGTGCCAGCAGCTTAGGGCTCGGGGAGCTGTTTTTT.

The chain links TRBV19 to TRBJ1-5; tentative D call: TRBD1 (5 bases). CDR3 length equals 13 residues. CDR1 and CDR2 from the germline V gene are LNHDA and SQIVND (reference sequence). Trimming cost V 8 bases and J 6 bases, with 14 bases left between them. The CDR3 nucleotides are TGTGCCAGTCGGAGGGGAGGGAGTCAGCCCCAGCATTTT. Its translation: CASRRGGSQPQHF.

The chain is built from TRBV11-2 and TRBJ2-2; a possible D gene is TRBD2 (6 bases). V lost 3 bases, J lost 5 bases, and 13 bases lay in between. The germline V gene has CDR1 SGHAT and CDR2 FQNNGV. CDR3 length: 15 residues. CDR3 loop: CASSFDLAFTGELFF. The CDR3, as DNA: TGTGCCAGCAGCTTCGACCTAGCGTTTACCGGGGAGCTGTTTTTT.

The chain combines TRBV11-2 with TRBJ2-6; 9 nucleotides align to TRBD1. Germline-derived CDR1 and CDR2 are SGHAT and FQNNGV. CDR3 length: 17 residues. V gave up 3 bases and J gave up 2 bases; unmatched junction bases: 5. The CDR3 here is CASSLTGGITGANVLTF. CDR3 in DNA: TGTGCCAGCAGCTTGACAGGGGGAATCACTGGGGCCAACGTCCTGACTTTC.

The chain carries TRBV29-1 and TRBJ1-2; D is uncertain. The CDR3 covers 13 residues. V was shortened by 2 bases and J by 6 bases, with 13 bases between the two germline ends. From germline, CDR1 is SQVTM and CDR2 ANQGSEA. CDR3 amino acids: CSVERQVTDGYTF. For the CDR3, the DNA is TGCAGCGTTGAACGGCAGGTAACGGATGGCTACACCTTC.

This sequence joins TRBV9 and TRBJ1-2; D unclear. V was clipped by 3 bases and J by 0 bases, with 9 bases between them. The CDR3 contains 14 residues. Germline V gives CDR1 SGDLS, CDR2 YYNGEE. The CDR3 DNA is TGTGCCAGCAGCGGCCGCAGCCCTAACTATGGCTACACCTTC. The encoded protein is CASSGRSPNYGYTF.

The gene calls are TRBV28 and TRBJ2-7; D possibly matches TRBD1 or TRBD2 (6 bases each). The ends were cut back, 5 bases at V and 7 bases at J, with 18 bases in the middle. Germline V gives CDR1 MDHEN, CDR2 SYDVKM. The CDR3 is 14 residues long. CDR3 sequence reads: CASSPLLWGAEQYF. In DNA, the CDR3 is TGTGCCAGCAGTCCCCTTTTATGGGGGGCAGAGCAGTACTTC. The whole variable domain, filled in from reference TRBV28 and TRBJ2-7, reads DVKVTQSSRYLVKRTGEKVFLECVQDMDHENMFWYRQDPGLGLRLIYFSYDVKMKEKGDIPEGYSVSREKKERFSLILESASTNQTSMYLCASSPLLWGAEQYFGPGTRLTVT.

This chain joins TRBV14 and TRBJ2-3; no reliable D call. V was pared by 4 bases and J by 2 bases, with 13 bases between. The germline V gene encodes CDR1 SGHDN and CDR2 FVKESK. This CDR3 contains 15 residues. CDR3 residues: CASSLSSGFTDTQYF. The CDR3 DNA follows: TGTGCCAGCAGCCTCAGTTCAGGTTTCACAGATACGCAGTATTTT.

V usage is TRBV7-2 and J usage is TRBJ2-1; TRBD2 matches at 8 bases. The germline gives CDR1 SGHTA, CDR2 FQGNSA. With V trimmed by 5 bases and J by 10 bases, 13 bases remained unmatched. There are 15 residues in the CDR3. The CDR3 is CASSPRREGWKEQFF. DNA of the CDR3: TGTGCCAGCAGCCCCAGACGGGAGGGGTGGAAGGAGCAGTTCTTC.

This clone was detected only a few times. The V and J genes are TRBV7-3 and TRBJ1-1; D uncertain. Germline-derived CDR1 and CDR2 are SGHTA and FQGTGA. V shed 1 base and J shed 6 bases, with 12 bases lying between them. This CDR3 is 14 amino acids long. This CDR3 reads CASSLNPRIAEAFF. The CDR3 bases are TGTGCCAGCAGCTTAAATCCCCGGATAGCTGAAGCTTTCTTT.

The chain is built from TRBV13 and TRBJ1-4; D possibly corresponds to TRBD1 (6 bases). Germline V gene lookup returns CDR1 PRHDT and CDR2 FYEKMQ (reference sequence). Trimming took 2 bases from V and 8 from J, leaving 12 bases between them. This CDR3 region has 14 residues. The CDR3 nucleotides are TGTGCCAGCAGCTTATGGACAGAAGCGGAAAAACTGTTTTTT. Its protein is CASSLWTEAEKLFF.

The chain couples TRBV19 to TRBJ1-5, with TRBD1 identical over 7 bases. The CDR3 runs 17 residues. The V gene end was trimmed by 5 bases and the J gene end by 0 bases; junction bases not matched to a gene: 10. Looked up from germline, CDR1 is LNHDA and CDR2 is SQIVND (reference sequence). The CDR3 DNA sequence: TGTGCCAGTAGTCGTCCTGGGACAGAATATAGCAATCAGCCCCAGCATTTT. Amino acid sequence: CASSRPGTEYSNQPQHF. Full variable domain (remainder filled in from reference TRBV19 and TRBJ1-5): DGGITQSPKYLFRKEGQNVTLSCEQNLNHDAMYWYRQDPGQGLRLIYYSQIVNDFQKGDIAEGYSVSREKKESFPLTVTSAQKNPTAFYLCASSRPGTEYSNQPQHFGDGTRLSIL.